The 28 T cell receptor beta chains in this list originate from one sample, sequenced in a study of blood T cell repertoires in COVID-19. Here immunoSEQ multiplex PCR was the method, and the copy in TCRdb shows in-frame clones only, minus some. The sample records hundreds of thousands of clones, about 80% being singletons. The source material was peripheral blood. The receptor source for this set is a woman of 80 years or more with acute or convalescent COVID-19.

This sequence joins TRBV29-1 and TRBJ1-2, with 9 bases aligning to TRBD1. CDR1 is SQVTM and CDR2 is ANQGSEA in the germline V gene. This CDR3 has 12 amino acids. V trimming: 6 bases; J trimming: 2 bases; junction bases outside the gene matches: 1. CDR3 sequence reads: CSVGQGNYGYTF. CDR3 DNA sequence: TGCAGCGTAGGACAGGGGAACTATGGCTACACCTTC.

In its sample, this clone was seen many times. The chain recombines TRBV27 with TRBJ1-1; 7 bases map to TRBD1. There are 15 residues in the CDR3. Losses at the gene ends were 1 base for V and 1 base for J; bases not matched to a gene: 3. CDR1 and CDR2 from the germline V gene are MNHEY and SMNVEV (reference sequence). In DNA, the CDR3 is TGTGCCAGCAGTTTATACCGGGACAGGAACACTGAAGCTTTCTTT. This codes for CASSLYRDRNTEAFF.

CDR3 nucleotides: TGTGCCAGCAGCCAAGGTTTTGGGACTCCTAATAGCAATCAGCCCCAGCATTTT. Protein product: CASSQGFGTPNSNQPQHF. The chain combines TRBV3-1 (or the pseudogene TRBV3-2) with TRBJ1-5; maybe TRBD1 (5 bases). This CDR3 is built from 18 residues. The V and J ends lost 1 base and 0 bases respectively, with 16 bases between them. Germline-derived CDR1 and CDR2 are LGHDT and YNNKEL (reference sequence).

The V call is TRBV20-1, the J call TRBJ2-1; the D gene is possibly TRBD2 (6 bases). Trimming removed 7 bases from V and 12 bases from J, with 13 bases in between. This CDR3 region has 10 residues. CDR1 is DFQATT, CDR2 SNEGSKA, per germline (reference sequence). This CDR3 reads CSVPGVVQFF. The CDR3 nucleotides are TGCAGTGTTCCGGGGGTAGTGCAGTTCTTC.

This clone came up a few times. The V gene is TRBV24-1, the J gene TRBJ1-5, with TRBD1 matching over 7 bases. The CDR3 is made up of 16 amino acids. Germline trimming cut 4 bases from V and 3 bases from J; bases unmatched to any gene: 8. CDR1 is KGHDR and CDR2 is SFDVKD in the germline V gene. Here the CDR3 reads CATSDPTGYPNQPQHF. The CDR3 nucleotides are TGTGCCACCAGTGACCCGACAGGGTACCCCAATCAGCCCCAGCATTTT.

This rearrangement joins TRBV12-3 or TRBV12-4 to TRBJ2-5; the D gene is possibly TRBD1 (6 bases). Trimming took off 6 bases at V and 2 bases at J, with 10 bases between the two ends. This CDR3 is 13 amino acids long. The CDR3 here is CASSPGAQETQYF. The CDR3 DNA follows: TGTGCCAGCAGCCCAGGGGCTCAAGAGACCCAGTACTTC.

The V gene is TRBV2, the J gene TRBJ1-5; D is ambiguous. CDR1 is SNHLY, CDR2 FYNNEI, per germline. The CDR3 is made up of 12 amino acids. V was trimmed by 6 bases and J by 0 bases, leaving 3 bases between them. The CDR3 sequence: CASRYSNQPQHF. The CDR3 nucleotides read TGTGCCAGCAGGTATAGCAATCAGCCCCAGCATTTT.

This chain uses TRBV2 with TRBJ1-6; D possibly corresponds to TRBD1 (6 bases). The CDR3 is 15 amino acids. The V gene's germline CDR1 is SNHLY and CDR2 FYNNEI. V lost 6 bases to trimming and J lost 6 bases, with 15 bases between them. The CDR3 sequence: CASSLVGQSNSPLHF. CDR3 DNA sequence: TGTGCCAGCAGCCTAGTGGGACAAAGTAATTCACCCCTCCACTTT.

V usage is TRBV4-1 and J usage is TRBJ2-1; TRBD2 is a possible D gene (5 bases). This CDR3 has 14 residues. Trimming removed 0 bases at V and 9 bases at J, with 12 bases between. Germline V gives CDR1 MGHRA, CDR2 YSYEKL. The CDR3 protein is CASSQDERGFEQFF. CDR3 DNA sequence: TGCGCCAGCAGCCAAGATGAACGAGGGTTTGAGCAGTTCTTC.

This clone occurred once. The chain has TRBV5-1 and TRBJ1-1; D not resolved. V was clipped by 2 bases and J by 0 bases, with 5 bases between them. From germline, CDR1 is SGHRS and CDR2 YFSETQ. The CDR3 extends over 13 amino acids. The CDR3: CASSFQVNTEAFF. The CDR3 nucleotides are TGCGCCAGCAGCTTTCAGGTGAACACTGAAGCTTTCTTT.

The CDR3 reads CASSPQASTDTQYF. The CDR3 nucleotides are TGTGCCAGCAGCCCCCAGGCTAGCACAGATACGCAGTATTTT. The chain is built from TRBV3-1 (or the pseudogene TRBV3-2) and TRBJ2-3; D not resolved. Germline CDR1 is LGHDT and CDR2 is YNNKEL (reference sequence). The CDR3 contains 14 residues. Deletions cut 4 bases from V and 0 bases from J, with 8 bases between.

The CDR3 spells CSVELQSNNYGYTF. CDR3 DNA: TGCAGCGTTGAATTACAGTCCAATAACTATGGCTACACCTTC. V gene TRBV29-1 combines with J gene TRBJ1-2; D call uncertain. The germline V gene encodes CDR1 SQVTM and CDR2 ANQGSEA. V shed 2 bases and J shed 1 base, with 11 bases lying between them. This CDR3 is 14 amino acids long.

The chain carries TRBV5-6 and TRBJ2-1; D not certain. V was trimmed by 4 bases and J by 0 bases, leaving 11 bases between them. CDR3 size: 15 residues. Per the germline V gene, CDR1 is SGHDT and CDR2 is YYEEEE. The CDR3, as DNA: TGTGCCAGCAGCCCCGGGTTTAGCTCCTACAATGAGCAGTTCTTC. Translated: CASSPGFSSYNEQFF. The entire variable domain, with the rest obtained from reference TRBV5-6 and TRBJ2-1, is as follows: DAGVTQSPTHLIKTRGQQVTLRCSPKSGHDTVSWYQQALGQGPQFIFQYYEEEERQRGNFPDRFSGHQFPNYSSELNVNALLLGDSALYLCASSPGFSSYNEQFFGPGTRLTVL.

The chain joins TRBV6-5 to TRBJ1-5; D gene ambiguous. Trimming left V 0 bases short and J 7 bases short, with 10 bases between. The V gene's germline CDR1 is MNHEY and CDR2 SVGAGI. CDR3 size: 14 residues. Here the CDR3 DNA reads TGTGCCAGCAGTTACTCGGCCATGAAACAGCCCCAGCATTTT. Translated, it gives CASSYSAMKQPQHF.

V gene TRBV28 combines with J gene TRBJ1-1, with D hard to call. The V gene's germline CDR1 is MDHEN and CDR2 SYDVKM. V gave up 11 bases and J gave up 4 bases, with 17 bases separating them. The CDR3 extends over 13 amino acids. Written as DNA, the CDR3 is TGTGCCGTATCCCTCTCGTCGGGCACTGAAGCTTTCTTT. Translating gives CAVSLSSGTEAFF. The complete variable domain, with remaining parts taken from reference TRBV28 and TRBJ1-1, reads DVKVTQSSRYLVKRTGEKVFLECVQDMDHENMFWYRQDPGLGLRLIYFSYDVKMKEKGDIPEGYSVSREKKERFSLILESASTNQTSMYLCAVSLSSGTEAFFGQGTRLTVV.

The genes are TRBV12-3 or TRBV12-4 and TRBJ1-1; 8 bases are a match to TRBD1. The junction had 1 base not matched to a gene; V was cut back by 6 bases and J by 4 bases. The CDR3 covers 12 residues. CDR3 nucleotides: TGTGCCAGCAGCACAGGGGGCACTGAAGCTTTCTTT. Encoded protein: CASSTGGTEAFF.

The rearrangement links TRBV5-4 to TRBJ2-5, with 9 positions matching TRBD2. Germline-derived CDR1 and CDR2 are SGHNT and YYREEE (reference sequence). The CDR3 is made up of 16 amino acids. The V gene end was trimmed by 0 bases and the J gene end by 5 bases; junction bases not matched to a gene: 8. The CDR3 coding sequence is TGTGCCAGCAGCTTGGTTGCCGCGCGGGGGGGGGAGACCCAGTACTTC. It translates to CASSLVAARGGETQYF.

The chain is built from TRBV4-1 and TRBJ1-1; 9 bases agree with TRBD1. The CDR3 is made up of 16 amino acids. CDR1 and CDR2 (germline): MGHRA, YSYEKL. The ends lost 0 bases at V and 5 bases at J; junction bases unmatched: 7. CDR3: CASSQDPWTGVTEAFF. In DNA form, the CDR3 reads TGCGCCAGCAGCCAAGATCCTTGGACAGGGGTAACTGAAGCTTTCTTT.

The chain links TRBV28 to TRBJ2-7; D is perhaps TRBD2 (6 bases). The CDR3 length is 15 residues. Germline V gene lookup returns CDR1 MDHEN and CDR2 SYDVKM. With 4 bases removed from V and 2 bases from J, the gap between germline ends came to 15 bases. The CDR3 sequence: CASSSSGTPPYEQYF. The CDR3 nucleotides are TGTGCCAGCAGTTCCTCCGGGACTCCTCCCTACGAGCAGTACTTC.

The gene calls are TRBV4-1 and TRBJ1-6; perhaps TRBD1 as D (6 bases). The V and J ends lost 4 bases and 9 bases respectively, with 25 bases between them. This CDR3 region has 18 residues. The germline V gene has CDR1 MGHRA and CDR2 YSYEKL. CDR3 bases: TGCGCCAGCAGCCTCCGACAGGCTGGATCCTCGCTAGGTTCACCCCTCCACTTT. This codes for CASSLRQAGSSLGSPLHF.

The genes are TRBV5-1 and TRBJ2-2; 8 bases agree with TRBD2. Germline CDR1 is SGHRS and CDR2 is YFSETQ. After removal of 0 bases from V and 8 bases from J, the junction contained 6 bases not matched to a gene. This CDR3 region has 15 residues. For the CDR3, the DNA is TGCGCCAGCAGCTTGGCCGGCGGGGGGCCAGGGGAGCTGTTTTTT. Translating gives CASSLAGGGPGELFF.

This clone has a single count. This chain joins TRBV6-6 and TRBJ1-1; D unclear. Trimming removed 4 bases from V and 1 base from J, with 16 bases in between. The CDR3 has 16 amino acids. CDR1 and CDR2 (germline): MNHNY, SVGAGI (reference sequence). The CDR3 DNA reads TGTGCCAGCAGTTCCGAGACTAGTAGGAGGAACACTGAAGCTTTCTTT. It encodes CASSSETSRRNTEAFF.

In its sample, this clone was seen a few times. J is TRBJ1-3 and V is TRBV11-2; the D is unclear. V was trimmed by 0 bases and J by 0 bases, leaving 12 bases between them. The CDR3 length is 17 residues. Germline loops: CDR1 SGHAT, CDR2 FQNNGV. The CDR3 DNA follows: TGTGCCAGCAGCTTAGATGAAGAACAGCTCTCTGGAAACACCATATATTTT. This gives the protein CASSLDEEQLSGNTIYF.

The CDR3 coding sequence is TGTGCCACTCGCAGGGGTGGGAACACCGGGGAGCTGTTTTTT. This translates into CATRRGGNTGELFF. The chain employs TRBV15 and TRBJ2-2; D possibly corresponds to TRBD1 (6 bases). In germline, CDR1 is LNHNV, CDR2 YYDKDF (reference sequence). V dropped 9 bases and J dropped 1 base, with 12 bases sitting between them. CDR3 size: 14 residues.

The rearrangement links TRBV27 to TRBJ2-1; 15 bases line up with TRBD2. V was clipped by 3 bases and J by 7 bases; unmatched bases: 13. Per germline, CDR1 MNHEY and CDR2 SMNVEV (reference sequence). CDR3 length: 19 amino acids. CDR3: CASSLGPGTSGRLVNEQFF. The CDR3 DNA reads TGTGCCAGCAGTTTGGGACCTGGGACTAGCGGGAGGTTGGTTAATGAGCAGTTCTTC.

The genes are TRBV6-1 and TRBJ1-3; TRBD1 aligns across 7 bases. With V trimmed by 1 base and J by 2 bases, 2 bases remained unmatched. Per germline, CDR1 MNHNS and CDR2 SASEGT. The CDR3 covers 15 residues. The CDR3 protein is CASSEVGTAGNTIYF. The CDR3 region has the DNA TGTGCCAGCAGTGAAGTCGGGACAGCTGGAAACACCATATATTTT.

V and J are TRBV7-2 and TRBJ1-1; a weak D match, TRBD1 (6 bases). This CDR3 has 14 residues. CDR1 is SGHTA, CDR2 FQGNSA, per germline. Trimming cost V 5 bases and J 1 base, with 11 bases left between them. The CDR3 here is CASSPETGNTEAFF. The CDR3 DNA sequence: TGTGCCAGCAGCCCCGAGACAGGGAACACTGAAGCTTTCTTT.

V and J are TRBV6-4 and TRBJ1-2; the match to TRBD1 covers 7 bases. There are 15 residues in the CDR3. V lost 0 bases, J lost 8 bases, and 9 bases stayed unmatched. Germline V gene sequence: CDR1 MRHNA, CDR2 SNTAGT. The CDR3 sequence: CASSDSEGARSGYTF. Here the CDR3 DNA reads TGTGCCAGCAGTGACTCTGAGGGGGCGCGTTCCGGCTACACCTTC.